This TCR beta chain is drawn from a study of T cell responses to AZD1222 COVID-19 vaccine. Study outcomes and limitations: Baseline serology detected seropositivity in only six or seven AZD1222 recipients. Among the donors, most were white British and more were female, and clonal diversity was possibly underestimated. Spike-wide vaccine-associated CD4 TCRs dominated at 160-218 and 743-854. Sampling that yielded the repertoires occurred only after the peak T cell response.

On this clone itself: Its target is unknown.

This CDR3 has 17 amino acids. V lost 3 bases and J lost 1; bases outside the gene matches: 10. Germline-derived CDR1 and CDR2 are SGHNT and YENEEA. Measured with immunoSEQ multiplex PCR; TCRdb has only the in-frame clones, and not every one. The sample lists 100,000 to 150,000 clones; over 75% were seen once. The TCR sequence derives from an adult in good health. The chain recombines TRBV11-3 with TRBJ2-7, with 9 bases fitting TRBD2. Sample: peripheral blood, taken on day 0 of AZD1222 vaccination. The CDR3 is CASSFLQREVNSYEQYF. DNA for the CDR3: TGTGCCAGCAGCTTTTTGCAGCGGGAGGTAAATTCCTACGAGCAGTACTTC.